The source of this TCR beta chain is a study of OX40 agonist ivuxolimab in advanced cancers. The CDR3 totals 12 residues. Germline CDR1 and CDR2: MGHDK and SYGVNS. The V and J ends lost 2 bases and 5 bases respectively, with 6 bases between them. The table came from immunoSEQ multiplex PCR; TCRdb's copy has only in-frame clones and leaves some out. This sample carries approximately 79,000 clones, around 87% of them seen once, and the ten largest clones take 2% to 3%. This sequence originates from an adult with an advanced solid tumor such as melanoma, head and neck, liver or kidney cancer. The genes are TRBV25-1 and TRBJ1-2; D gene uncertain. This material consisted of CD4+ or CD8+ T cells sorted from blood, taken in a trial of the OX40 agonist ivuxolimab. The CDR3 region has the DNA TGTGCCAGCAGTGAAAACCGGTATGGCTACACCTTC. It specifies CASSENRYGYTF.